This T cell receptor (beta chain) was sequenced during a study of technical replicates of blood from a handful of donors (dated by TCRdb to 2016 to 2017). CDR1 and CDR2, per the germline V gene (reference sequence), are MNHEY and SMNVEV. V sheds 0 bases and J sheds 5 bases, leaving 11 bases between their ends. From its cysteine to its phenylalanine, the CDR3 spans 14 amino acids. Left in the record is the CDR3 DNA by itself, 42 bases read in frame from the first base. As for this clone: Its antigen is currently not known. No base quality information exists; no much larger clone differs at one position.

Library construction relied on the immunoSEQ multiplex PCR assay. This immuneACCESS table, as held by TCRdb, lists in-frame sequences with V and J called but not all clones. Of the missing ones, under half trace to an unresolved V gene in checked studies; the others have no known cause. In all, the sample holds tens of thousands of clones, and about 96% of those were seen once. Around 0.31% of the sample rests with the top ten. Sequenced: T cells isolated from PBMCs. The sequence came from a human donor in good health. This chain is built from TRBV27 and TRBJ2-7, with an unclear D gene assignment. The CDR3: CASSLSGRLNEQYF. The DNA is TGTGCCAGCAGTTTATCCGGCAGACTCAACGAGCAGTACTTC.